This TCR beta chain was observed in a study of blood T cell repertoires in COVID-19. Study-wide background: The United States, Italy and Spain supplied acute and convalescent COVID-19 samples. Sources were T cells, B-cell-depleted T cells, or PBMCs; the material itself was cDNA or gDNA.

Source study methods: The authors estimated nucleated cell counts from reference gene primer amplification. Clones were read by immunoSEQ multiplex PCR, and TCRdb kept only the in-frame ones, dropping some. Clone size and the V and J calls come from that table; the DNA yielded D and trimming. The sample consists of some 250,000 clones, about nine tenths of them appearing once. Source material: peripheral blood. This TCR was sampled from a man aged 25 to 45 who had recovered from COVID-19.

The CDR3 sequence: CAISGGTDYGYTF. Written as DNA, the CDR3 is TGTGCCATCAGTGGTGGGACAGACTATGGCTACACCTTC. V and J are TRBV10-3 and TRBJ1-2, with 7 positions matching TRBD1. In germline, CDR1 is ENHRY, CDR2 SYGVKD. The CDR3 length is 13 residues. The V gene end was trimmed by 4 bases and the J gene end by 3 bases; junction bases not matched to a gene: 2.